A single sample gave rise to the 31 T cell receptor beta chains below, sequenced in a study of T cells after posttransplantation cyclophosphamide. Controls had myeloablative marrow grafts with methotrexate and calcineurin inhibitor, sampled at 1 year. Produced via immunoSEQ multiplex PCR; TCRdb's table is partial and in-frame only. Here the sample spans 9,000 to 10,000 clones, 88% being singletons. This material consisted of PBMCs, taken after an allogeneic stem cell transplant with a calcineurin inhibitor and methotrexate. Source of these receptors: a young adult male patient who received an allogeneic stem cell transplant from an unrelated donor, was CMV-positive, and had no GVHD. Some T cells could come from the graft donor.

The chain uses TRBV7-2 and TRBJ2-1, with TRBD2 identical over 15 bases. Looked up from germline, CDR1 is SGHTA and CDR2 is FQGNSA. The V and J ends lost 5 bases and 9 bases, in that order; junction bases with no gene match: 14. The CDR3 runs to 18 residues. The CDR3 DNA sequence: TGTGCCAGCAGCCCCAACCCCGGACTAGCGGGAGGGCCTAGTGAGCAGTTCTTC. Translated: CASSPNPGLAGGPSEQFF. The variable domain in full, completed from reference TRBV7-2 and TRBJ2-1, reads GAGVSQSPSNKVTEKGKDVELRCDPISGHTALYWYRQSLGQGLEFLIYFQGNSAPDKSGLPSDRFSAERTGGSVSTLTIQRTQQEDSAVYLCASSPNPGLAGGPSEQFFGPGTRLTVL.

The chain carries TRBV19 and TRBJ2-1; D is perhaps TRBD2 (6 bases). The CDR3 consists of 11 residues. Germline V gene lookup returns CDR1 LNHDA and CDR2 SQIVND (reference sequence). The V and J ends lost 5 bases and 7 bases respectively, with 6 bases between them. CDR3 sequence (DNA): TGTGCCAGTAGTGGAGGGAATGAGCAGTTCTTC. Encoded protein: CASSGGNEQFF.

This chain uses TRBV5-1 with TRBJ2-5; the match to TRBD2 covers 8 bases. Trimming took 0 bases from V and 3 from J; bases not matched to a gene: 4. From germline, CDR1 is SGHRS and CDR2 YFSETQ. CDR3 length equals 15 residues. In DNA, the CDR3 is TGCGCCAGCAGCTTGGGTAGCGGGATTGAAGAGACCCAGTACTTC. Translation: CASSLGSGIEETQYF.

The CDR3 bases are TGTGCCAGTAGTATAGTTGCTAGCGGGAGGGCTGGGGGCATTCAGTACTTC. Encoded protein: CASSIVASGRAGGIQYF. The chain joins TRBV19 to TRBJ2-4; 12 bases line up with TRBD2. The CDR3 loop spans 17 amino acids. V was pared by 1 base and J by 9 bases, with 10 bases of the junction left unmatched. Germline-derived CDR1 and CDR2 are LNHDA and SQIVND (reference sequence). Looking up the rest from reference TRBV19 and TRBJ2-4 gives the full variable domain: DGGITQSPKYLFRKEGQNVTLSCEQNLNHDAMYWYRQDPGQGLRLIYYSQIVNDFQKGDIAEGYSVSREKKESFPLTVTSAQKNPTAFYLCASSIVASGRAGGIQYFGAGTRLSVL.

The CDR3, as DNA: TGTGCCAGCAGCTCCGGTAGCGCCCTTTTATCCTACGAGCAGTACTTC. Amino acid sequence: CASSSGSALLSYEQYF. The V and J genes are TRBV7-2 and TRBJ2-7, with D possibly matching TRBD2 (5 bases). V was shortened by 4 bases and J by 1 base, with 17 bases between the two germline ends. The length of the CDR3 is 16 residues. Germline CDR1 and CDR2: SGHTA and FQGNSA.

The chain joins TRBV19 to TRBJ2-5; 14 positions agree with TRBD2. Germline trimming cut 1 base from V and 5 bases from J; bases unmatched to any gene: 6. This CDR3 is 17 amino acids long. CDR1 and CDR2 from the germline V gene are LNHDA and SQIVND (reference sequence). The CDR3 nucleotides are TGTGCCAGTAGTATAGGGACTAGCGGGAGGATCTCCGAGACCCAGTACTTC. It codes for CASSIGTSGRISETQYF.

V and J are TRBV19 and TRBJ1-5, with D perhaps TRBD1 (6 bases). Germline V gene data show CDR1 as LNHDA and CDR2 as SQIVND (reference sequence). With 9 bases removed from V and 3 bases from J, the gap between germline ends came to 21 bases. The CDR3 is 16 amino acids. CDR3 loop: CASRDIPRINNQPQHF. CDR3 bases: TGTGCCAGCCGGGACATTCCCCGAATTAACAATCAGCCCCAGCATTTT.

The rearrangement uses TRBV10-3 and TRBJ2-1, with 9 bases identical to TRBD1. V gave up 5 bases and J gave up 8 bases; unmatched junction bases: 4. The CDR3 has 13 amino acids. Germline CDR1 reads ENHRY; CDR2 reads SYGVKD. The CDR3 nucleotides are TGTGCCATCAGTCGGGACAGGGACTATGAGCAGTTCTTC. It codes for CAISRDRDYEQFF.

The V and J genes are TRBV11-2 and TRBJ2-1, with no clear D. V dropped 1 base and J dropped 11 bases, with 9 bases sitting between them. The V gene's germline CDR1 is SGHAT and CDR2 FQNNGV. The CDR3 length is 12 residues. The CDR3 DNA follows: TGTGCCAGCAGCTTAGGAGTTAGAAAGCAGTTCTTC. This gives the protein CASSLGVRKQFF.

The chain employs TRBV4-2 and TRBJ1-5; unclear D gene. Germline lookup yields CDR1 LGHNA and CDR2 YNFKEQ. This CDR3 has 13 residues. V was clipped by 3 bases and J by 5 bases, with 8 bases between them. CDR3 DNA: TGTGCCAGCAGCCATTCAGGCGATCAGCCCCAGCATTTT. Its translation is CASSHSGDQPQHF.

The genes are TRBV28 and TRBJ2-7, with TRBD2 matching over 8 bases. The CDR3 runs 15 residues. Germline values: CDR1 MDHEN, CDR2 SYDVKM. The V segment lost 4 bases and the J segment 6 bases; nucleotides outside the gene matches: 11. The CDR3 DNA reads TGTGCCAGCAGTTCCTTGACGGGAGGGAATCCCGAGCAGTACTTC. As protein: CASSSLTGGNPEQYF. The variable domain in full, completed from reference TRBV28 and TRBJ2-7, reads DVKVTQSSRYLVKRTGEKVFLECVQDMDHENMFWYRQDPGLGLRLIYFSYDVKMKEKGDIPEGYSVSREKKERFSLILESASTNQTSMYLCASSSLTGGNPEQYFGPGTRLTVT.

The chain is built from TRBV18 and TRBJ2-1; D gene unclear. Germline V gives CDR1 KGHSH, CDR2 LQKENI. CDR3 length equals 17 residues. V was cut by 3 bases and J by 4 bases, with 19 bases left in between. CDR3 in amino acids: CASSPTPVGELYNEQFF. CDR3 coding DNA: TGTGCCAGCTCACCGACCCCCGTGGGCGAATTATACAATGAGCAGTTCTTC.

The chain recombines TRBV11-1 with TRBJ2-7; 9 nucleotides line up with TRBD1. Germline loops: CDR1 SGHAT, CDR2 FQDESV (reference sequence). The V and J ends lost 2 bases and 1 base, in that order; junction bases with no gene match: 3. The CDR3 is 15 amino acids. The CDR3 sequence: CASSLTGGASYEQYF. CDR3 nucleotide sequence: TGTGCCAGCAGCTTAACAGGGGGCGCTTCCTACGAGCAGTACTTC. Using reference TRBV11-1 and TRBJ2-7 for the parts outside the CDR3, the full variable domain is EAEVAQSPRYKITEKSQAVAFWCDPISGHATLYWYRQILGQGPELLVQFQDESVVDDSQLPKDRFSAERLKGVDSTLKIQPAELGDSAMYLCASSLTGGASYEQYFGPGTRLTVT.

In this sample, this clone turned up once. The rearrangement joins TRBV5-6 to TRBJ2-7, with 7 nucleotides matching TRBD2. The CDR3 sequence is 16 residues long. Germline CDR1 SGHDT, CDR2 YYEEEE. With V trimmed by 1 base and J by 2 bases, 9 bases remained unmatched. The CDR3 DNA sequence: TGTGCCAGCAGCTTGAGTCGGTTTGCGGGGGCCTACGAGCAGTACGTC. Translating gives CASSLSRFAGAYEQYV.

The CDR3: CASSEQGVPNTEAFF. CDR3 nucleotides: TGTGCCAGCAGTGAACAGGGGGTACCGAACACTGAAGCTTTCTTT. The V gene is TRBV27, the J gene TRBJ1-1; TRBD1 matches 8 bases. The CDR3 runs 15 residues. CDR1 and CDR2 from the germline V gene are MNHEY and SMNVEV (reference sequence). J gave up 1 base and V 5 bases, and 6 bases lay outside the gene matches.

This chain links TRBV7-3 with TRBJ2-3, with 7 positions matching TRBD2. The CDR3 spans 15 residues. Germline trimming cut 3 bases from V and 4 bases from J; bases unmatched to any gene: 7. The germline gives CDR1 SGHTA, CDR2 FQGTGA. For the CDR3, the DNA is TGTGCCAGCAGCTTGAGGCTAGCGGATCCAGATACGCAGTATTTT. Its protein product is CASSLRLADPDTQYF.

This chain joins TRBV29-1 and TRBJ1-3, with D unresolved. CDR1 is SQVTM and CDR2 is ANQGSEA in the germline V gene. Trimming removed 5 bases from V and 2 bases from J, with 10 bases in between. CDR3 length equals 13 residues. The CDR3 protein is CSVRWPAGNTIYF. As DNA, the CDR3 is TGCAGCGTTCGCTGGCCCGCTGGAAACACCATATATTTT.

The chain employs TRBV9 and TRBJ1-3, with D tentatively TRBD1 (5 bases). The ends were cut back, 0 bases at V and 0 bases at J, with 10 bases in the middle. From germline, CDR1 is SGDLS and CDR2 YYNGEE. CDR3 length: 16 residues. The CDR3 sequence is CASSVGQLFSGNTIYF. CDR3 DNA sequence: TGTGCCAGCAGCGTAGGACAGCTTTTCTCTGGAAACACCATATATTTT.

This clone was seen a handful of times. The chain joins TRBV5-6 to TRBJ1-2; D might be TRBD1 (6 bases). Germline CDR1 reads SGHDT; CDR2 reads YYEEEE. Trimming shortened V by 3 bases and J by 4 bases, and 10 bases separated the two germline ends. This CDR3 region has 13 residues. The CDR3 is CASSSQGSYGYTF. CDR3 in DNA: TGTGCCAGCAGCTCGCAGGGGTCCTATGGCTACACCTTC.

The chain employs TRBV4-1 and TRBJ2-2; D is unresolved. The CDR3 loop spans 15 amino acids. Trimming stripped 0 bases from V and 5 bases from J, with 10 bases between. Per the germline V gene, CDR1 is MGHRA and CDR2 is YSYEKL. The CDR3, as DNA: TGCGCCAGCAGCCAAGACATTCATGCGACCGGGGAGCTGTTTTTT. It encodes CASSQDIHATGELFF.

The chain uses TRBV4-2 and TRBJ2-1; tentative D call: TRBD1 (6 bases). Between the trimmed V and J ends, which lost 1 base and 5 bases, there was a span of 15 bases. This CDR3 has 16 residues. The germline V gene has CDR1 LGHNA and CDR2 YNFKEQ. The CDR3 here is CASSQGGQGADNEQFF. DNA of the CDR3: TGTGCCAGCAGCCAAGGGGGGCAGGGAGCGGACAATGAGCAGTTCTTC.

This chain joins TRBV5-4 and TRBJ2-2; D possibly corresponds to TRBD2 (5 bases). Germline values: CDR1 SGHNT, CDR2 YYREEE (reference sequence). V was shortened by 6 bases and J by 1 base, with 10 bases between the two germline ends. The CDR3 consists of 14 residues. CDR3 DNA sequence: TGTGCCAGCACTGCTAGCATGAACACCGGGGAGCTGTTTTTT. Translation gives CASTASMNTGELFF. Complete variable domain (other parts from reference TRBV5-4 and TRBJ2-2): ETGVTQSPTHLIKTRGQQVTLRCSSQSGHNTVSWYQQALGQGPQFIFQYYREEENGRGNFPPRFSGLQFPNYSSELNVNALELDDSALYLCASTASMNTGELFFGEGSRLTVL.

The chain uses TRBV6-6 and TRBJ1-6, with D possibly matching TRBD1 (6 bases). Trimming pared 9 bases from V and 7 bases from J, leaving 13 bases between. The CDR3 sequence is 13 residues long. Germline values: CDR1 MNHNY, CDR2 SVGAGI (reference sequence). The CDR3 nucleotides are TGTGCCAGTAGGGCAGGGGTGAATTCACCCCTCCACTTT. Translated, it gives CASRAGVNSPLHF.

The genes are TRBV19 and TRBJ2-6; D is uncertain. The length of the CDR3 is 13 residues. V lost 5 bases to trimming and J lost 4 bases, with 6 bases between them. Germline V gene data show CDR1 as LNHDA and CDR2 as SQIVND (reference sequence). The chain's CDR3 is CASSVVGANVLTF. In DNA form, the CDR3 reads TGTGCCAGTAGTGTAGTAGGGGCCAACGTCCTGACTTTC.

The gene calls are TRBV7-2 and TRBJ2-7; 11 positions match TRBD2. Germline-derived CDR1 and CDR2 are SGHTA and FQGNSA. The V and J ends lost 4 bases and 3 bases, in that order; junction bases with no gene match: 5. The CDR3 is made up of 15 amino acids. The CDR3 DNA follows: TGTGCCAGCAGCTCCCGACTAGCGGGATACTACGAGCAGTACTTC. It encodes CASSSRLAGYYEQYF.

V is TRBV28 and J is TRBJ2-4, with 8 bases fitting TRBD1. This CDR3 is built from 15 residues. V shed 2 bases and J 6 bases; nucleotides not matched to a gene: 6. CDR1 is MDHEN, CDR2 SYDVKM, per germline. The CDR3 DNA sequence: TGTGCCAGCAGTTTAATAGGACAGGGTGGAAACATTCAGTACTTC. This sequence encodes CASSLIGQGGNIQYF.

This chain connects TRBV29-1 to TRBJ2-1; 8 nucleotides align to TRBD2. J was trimmed by 0 bases and V by 6 bases; bases with no gene match: 7. The CDR3 has 15 amino acids. Looked up from germline, CDR1 is SQVTM and CDR2 is ANQGSEA. This CDR3 reads CSVEKRESSYNEQFF. In DNA form, the CDR3 reads TGCAGCGTGGAAAAGCGGGAGAGCTCCTACAATGAGCAGTTCTTC.

The V gene is TRBV10-1, the J gene TRBJ2-7; maybe TRBD2 (5 bases). V was shortened by 0 bases and J by 0 bases, with 15 bases between the two germline ends. From germline, CDR1 is WNHNN and CDR2 SYGVQD (reference sequence). The CDR3 totals 17 residues. This chain's CDR3 is CASSESWPAVISYEQYV. In DNA, the CDR3 is TGCGCCAGCAGTGAGTCTTGGCCAGCGGTCATCTCCTACGAGCAGTACGTC.

This clone turned up a few times. The chain uses TRBV2 and TRBJ1-3; tentatively, D is TRBD1 (5 bases). Germline V lookup: CDR1 SNHLY, CDR2 FYNNEI. Trimming pared 7 bases from V and 5 bases from J, leaving 12 bases between. The CDR3 loop spans 13 amino acids. CDR3 sequence: CASNLQGRNTIYF. In DNA, the CDR3 is TGTGCCAGCAATCTGCAGGGTCGAAACACCATATATTTT.

This clone is a singleton in its sample. The chain combines TRBV5-1 with TRBJ2-1, with D perhaps matching TRBD1 (5 bases). This CDR3 has 13 amino acids. Between the trimmed V and J ends, which lost 2 bases and 5 bases, there was a span of 8 bases. CDR1 and CDR2 from the germline V gene are SGHRS and YFSETQ. CDR3 sequence reads: CASSFRTNNEQFF. DNA for the CDR3: TGCGCCAGCAGCTTCCGGACAAACAATGAGCAGTTCTTC.

The V and J genes are TRBV7-3 and TRBJ2-2; D is possibly TRBD2 (6 bases). Germline V lookup: CDR1 SGHTA, CDR2 FQGTGA. The CDR3 is made up of 16 amino acids. V dropped 5 bases and J dropped 1 base, with 14 bases sitting between them. The CDR3, as DNA: TGTGCCAGCAGCCCTACGGGGACTTTGAACACCGGGGAGCTGTTTTTT. Its translation: CASSPTGTLNTGELFF.